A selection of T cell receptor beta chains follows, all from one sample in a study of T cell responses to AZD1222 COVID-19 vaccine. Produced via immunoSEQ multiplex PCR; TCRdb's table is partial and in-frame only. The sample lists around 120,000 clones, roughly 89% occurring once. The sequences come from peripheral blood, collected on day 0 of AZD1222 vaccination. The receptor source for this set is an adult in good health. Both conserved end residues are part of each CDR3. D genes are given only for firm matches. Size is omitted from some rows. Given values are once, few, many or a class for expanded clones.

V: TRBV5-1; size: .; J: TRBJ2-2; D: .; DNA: TGCGCCAGCAGCTTGTCTGAACTAACGGCCGGGGAGCTGTTTTTT; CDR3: CASSLSELTAGELFF
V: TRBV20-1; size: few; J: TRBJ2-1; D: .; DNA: TGCAGTGCTAGTTTAGGGGGGGTCTTC; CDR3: CSASLGGVF
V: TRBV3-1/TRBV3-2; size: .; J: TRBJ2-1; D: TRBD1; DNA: TGTGCCAGCAGCCAAGCAGGGGGCAATGGGAATGAGCAGTTCTTC; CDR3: CASSQAGGNGNEQFF
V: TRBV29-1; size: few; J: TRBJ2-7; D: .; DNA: TGCAGCGTTGAAGATTCGGCCTACGAGCAGTACTTC; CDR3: CSVEDSAYEQYF
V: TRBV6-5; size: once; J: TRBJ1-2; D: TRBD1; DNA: TGTGCCAGCAGGGGACAGGGGATTTTTAATGGCTACACCTTC; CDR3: CASRGQGIFNGYTF
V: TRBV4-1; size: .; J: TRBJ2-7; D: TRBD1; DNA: TGCGCCAGCAGCCCCGGGGGCAGGGGGCCCCCCTACGAGCAGTACTTC; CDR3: CASSPGGRGPPYEQYF
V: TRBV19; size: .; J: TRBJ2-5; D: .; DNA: TGTGCCAGTAGCGACGGAGGGGAGACCCAGTACTTC; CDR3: CASSDGGETQYF
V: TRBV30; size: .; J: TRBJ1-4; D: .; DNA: TGTGCCTGGACCTCCGGGACGCAGCCGGAAAAACTGTTTTTT; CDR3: CAWTSGTQPEKLFF
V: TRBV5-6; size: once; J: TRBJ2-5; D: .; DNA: TGTGCCAGCAGTCAACTCAATACAGGGTCGACGACCCAGTACTTC; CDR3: CASSQLNTGSTTQYF
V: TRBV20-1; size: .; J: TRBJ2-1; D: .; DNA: TGCAGTGCCGGCTTTTCGGATGAGCAGTTCTTC; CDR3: CSAGFSDEQFF
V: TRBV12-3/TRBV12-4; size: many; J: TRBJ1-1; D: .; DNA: TGTGCCAGCAGTTTATACAAGGGGGCTGAAGCTTTCTTT; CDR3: CASSLYKGAEAFF
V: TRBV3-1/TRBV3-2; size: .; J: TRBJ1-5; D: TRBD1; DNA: TGTGCCAGCAGCCAGGGGTGGACAGGGCTTTATAGCAATCAGCCCCAGCATTTT; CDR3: CASSQGWTGLYSNQPQHF
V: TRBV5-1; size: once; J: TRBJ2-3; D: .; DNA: TGCGCCAGCAGTCCGGGACACGCAACGGCAGATACGCAGTATTTT; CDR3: CASSPGHATADTQYF
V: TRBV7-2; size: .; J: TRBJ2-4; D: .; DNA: TGTGCCAGCAGCTTCACGGGGGCGGGATCCAAAAACATTCAGTACTTC; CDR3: CASSFTGAGSKNIQYF
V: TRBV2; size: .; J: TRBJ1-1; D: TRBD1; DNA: TGTGCCAGCGACAGGGGGGTCATGAACACTGAAGCTTTCTTT; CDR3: CASDRGVMNTEAFF
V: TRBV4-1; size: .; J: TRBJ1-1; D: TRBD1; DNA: TGCGCCAGCAGCCAATCGACAGGGAGATTGGCTTTCTTT; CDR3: CASSQSTGRLAFF
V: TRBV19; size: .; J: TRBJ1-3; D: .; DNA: TGTGCCAGTAGGCAAGACAGGAGTTCTGGAAACACCATATATTTT; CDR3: CASRQDRSSGNTIYF
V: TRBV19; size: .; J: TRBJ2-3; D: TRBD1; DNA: TGTGCCAGTAGTACCTCTAGACAGGGATGGGCAGATACGCAGTATTTT; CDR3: CASSTSRQGWADTQYF
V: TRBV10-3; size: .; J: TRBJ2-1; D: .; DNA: TGTGCCATCAGATCCTTGGACAGCTCATACAATGAGCAGTTCTTC; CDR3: CAIRSLDSSYNEQFF
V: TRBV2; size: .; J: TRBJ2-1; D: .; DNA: TGTGCCAGCGGTAGGGGGGGCTCCTACAATGAGCAGTTCTTC; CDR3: CASGRGGSYNEQFF